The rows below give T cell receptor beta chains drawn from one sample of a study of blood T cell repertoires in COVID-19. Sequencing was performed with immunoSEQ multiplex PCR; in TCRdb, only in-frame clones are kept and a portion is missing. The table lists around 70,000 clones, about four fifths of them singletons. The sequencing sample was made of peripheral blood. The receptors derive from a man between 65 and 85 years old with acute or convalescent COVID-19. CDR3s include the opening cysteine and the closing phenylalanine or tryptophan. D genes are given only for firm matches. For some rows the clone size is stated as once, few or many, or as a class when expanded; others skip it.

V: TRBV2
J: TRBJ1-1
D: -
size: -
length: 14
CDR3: CASSKQGRDTEAFF
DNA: TGTGCCAGCAGCAAACAGGGTAGGGACACTGAAGCTTTCTTT

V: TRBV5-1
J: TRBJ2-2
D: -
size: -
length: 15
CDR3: CASSLRRGNTGELFF
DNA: TGCGCCAGCAGCTTGAGGCGGGGGAACACCGGGGAGCTGTTTTTT

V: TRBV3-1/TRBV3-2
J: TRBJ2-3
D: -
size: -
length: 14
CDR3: CASSPILRADTQYF
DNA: TGTGCCAGCAGCCCGATACTCCGAGCGGATACGCAGTATTTT

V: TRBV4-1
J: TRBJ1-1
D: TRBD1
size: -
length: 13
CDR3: CASSPTGRTEAFF
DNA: TGCGCCAGCAGCCCGACAGGGAGGACTGAAGCTTTCTTT

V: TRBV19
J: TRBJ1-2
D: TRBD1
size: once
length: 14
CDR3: CASSRDRSNYGYTF
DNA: TGTGCCAGTAGTAGGGACAGATCAAACTATGGCTACACCTTC

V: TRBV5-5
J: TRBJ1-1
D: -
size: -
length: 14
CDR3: CASSLTEMNTEAFF
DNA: TGTGCCAGCAGCTTAACAGAGATGAACACTGAAGCTTTCTTT

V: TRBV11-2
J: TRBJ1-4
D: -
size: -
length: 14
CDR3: CASSTQGIYEKLFF
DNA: TGTGCCAGCAGCACCCAGGGGATATATGAAAAACTGTTTTTT

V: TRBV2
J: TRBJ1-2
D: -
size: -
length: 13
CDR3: CASSEETGYGYTF
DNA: TGTGCCAGCAGTGAGGAAACAGGCTATGGCTACACCTTC

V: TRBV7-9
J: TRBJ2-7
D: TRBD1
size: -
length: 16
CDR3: CASSLDGTGVSYEQYF
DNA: TGTGCCAGCAGCTTAGATGGGACAGGGGTCTCCTACGAGCAGTACTTC

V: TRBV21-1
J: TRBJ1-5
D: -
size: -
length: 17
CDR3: CASSKEYREYSNQPQHF
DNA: TGTGCCAGCAGCAAAGAGTACAGGGAATATAGCAATCAGCCCCAGCATTTT

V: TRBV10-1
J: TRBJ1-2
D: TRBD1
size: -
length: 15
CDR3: CASSESRDRGHGYTF
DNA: TGCGCCAGCAGTGAGTCCAGAGACAGGGGTCATGGCTACACCTTC

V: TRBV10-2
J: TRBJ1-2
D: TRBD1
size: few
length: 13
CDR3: CASSTGGNYGYTF
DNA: TGCGCCAGCAGTACAGGGGGCAACTATGGCTACACCTTC

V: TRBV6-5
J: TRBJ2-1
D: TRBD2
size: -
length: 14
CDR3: CASMRGGSYNEQFF
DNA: TGTGCCAGCATGCGGGGGGGCTCCTACAATGAGCAGTTCTTC

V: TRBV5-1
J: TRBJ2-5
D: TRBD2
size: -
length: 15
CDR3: CASSHSSGSRETQYF
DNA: TGCGCCAGCAGCCATAGCAGCGGGAGTAGGGAGACCCAGTACTTC

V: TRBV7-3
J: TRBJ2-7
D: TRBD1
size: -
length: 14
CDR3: CASSLFGTADEQYF
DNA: TGTGCCAGCAGCTTATTCGGGACAGCCGACGAGCAGTACTTC

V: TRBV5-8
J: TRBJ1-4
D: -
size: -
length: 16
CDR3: CASSSTTGRAGEKLFF
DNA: TGTGCCAGCAGCTCGACGACAGGACGGGCAGGTGAAAAACTGTTTTTT

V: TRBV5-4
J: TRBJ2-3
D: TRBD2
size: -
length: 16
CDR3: CASRPGLAGAADTQYF
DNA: TGTGCCAGCAGACCGGGACTAGCGGGAGCCGCAGATACGCAGTATTTT

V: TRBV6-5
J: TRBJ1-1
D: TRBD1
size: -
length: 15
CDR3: CASSTTGGFGTEAFF
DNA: TGTGCCAGCAGTACGACAGGGGGCTTTGGCACTGAAGCTTTCTTT

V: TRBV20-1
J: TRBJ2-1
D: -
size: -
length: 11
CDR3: CSGAGNNEQFF
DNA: TGCAGTGGGGCGGGGAACAATGAGCAGTTCTTC

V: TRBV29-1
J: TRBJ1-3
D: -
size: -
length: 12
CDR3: CSVGHSGNTIYF
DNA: TGCAGCGTTGGACACTCTGGAAACACCATATATTTT

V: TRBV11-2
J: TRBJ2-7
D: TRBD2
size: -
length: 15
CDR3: CASSRLLAGGIEQYF
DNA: TGTGCCAGCAGCCGATTACTAGCGGGAGGCATCGAGCAGTACTTC

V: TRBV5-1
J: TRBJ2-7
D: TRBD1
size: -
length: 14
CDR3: CASSLGQGLHEQYF
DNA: TGCGCCAGCAGCTTGGGACAGGGCTTACACGAGCAGTACTTC

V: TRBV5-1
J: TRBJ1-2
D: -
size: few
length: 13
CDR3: CASSVDSNYGYTF
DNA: TGCGCCAGCAGCGTGGACAGTAACTATGGCTACACCTTC

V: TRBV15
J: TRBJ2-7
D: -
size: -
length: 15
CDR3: CATSRETGSSYEQYF
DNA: TGTGCCACCAGCAGAGAAACAGGGAGCTCCTACGAGCAGTACTTC

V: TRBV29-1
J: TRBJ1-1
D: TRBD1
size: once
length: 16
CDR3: CSVPGQGFSGNTEAFF
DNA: TGCAGCGTGCCGGGACAGGGCTTTTCTGGGAACACTGAAGCTTTCTTT

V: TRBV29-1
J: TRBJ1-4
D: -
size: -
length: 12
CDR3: CSALGGAEKLFF
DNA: TGCAGCGCCTTGGGGGGGGCGGAAAAACTGTTTTTT

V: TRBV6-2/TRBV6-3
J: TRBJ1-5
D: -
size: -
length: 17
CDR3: CASSYNDRPPGNQPQHF
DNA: TGTGCCAGCAGTTACAACGACCGGCCCCCAGGAAATCAGCCCCAGCATTTT

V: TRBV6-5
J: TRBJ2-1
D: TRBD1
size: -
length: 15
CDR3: CASSRNRGSYNEQFF
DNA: TGTGCCAGCAGTCGGAACAGGGGGTCCTACAATGAGCAGTTCTTC

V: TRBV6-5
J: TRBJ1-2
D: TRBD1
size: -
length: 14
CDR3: CASSYSTGGDGYTF
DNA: TGTGCCAGCAGTTACTCGACAGGGGGCGATGGCTACACCTTC

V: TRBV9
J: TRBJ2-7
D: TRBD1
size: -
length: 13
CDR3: CASSVVDRGEQYF
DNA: TGTGCCAGCAGCGTAGTCGACAGGGGGGAGCAGTACTTC

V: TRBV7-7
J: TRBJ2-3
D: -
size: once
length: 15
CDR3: CASSPEGQSTDTQYF
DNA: TGTGCTAGCAGCCCGGAGGGACAGTCGACAGATACGCAGTATTTT

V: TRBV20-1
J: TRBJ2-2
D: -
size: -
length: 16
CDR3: CSASSPGSAGIGELFF
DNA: TGCAGTGCTAGTAGTCCCGGATCGGCCGGGATTGGGGAGCTGTTTTTT